What follows are 20 T cell receptor beta chains derived from one specimen sequenced in a study of blood T cells in healthy people across ages (dated by TCRdb to about 2015). Libraries were prepared through 5' RACE. The sequencing machine was an Illumina HiSeq 2500. A second roughly 7 to 12 cycle PCR used a sample-barcoded 5' primer and a J-beta primer mix. In-frame beta chains were kept once TCRdb had trimmed the public reads at Q25 with fastp and called clones with MiXCR. Each record represents a unique CDR3 protein, reported with the most common genes and DNA among its rows. The sample profile shows more than 650,000 distinct CDR3 sequences; about 55% of them were found once. The ten largest make up around 40% of the sample. What was sequenced was blood. These receptors were taken from a man aged 80 or over in good health.

The chain recombines TRBV9 with TRBJ2-1; D possibly uses TRBD1 or TRBD2 (5 bases each). This CDR3 is built from 15 residues. V lost 0 bases and J 6 bases, leaving 13 bases between the germline ends. Germline V lookup: CDR1 SGDLS, CDR2 YYNGEE. The CDR3 sequence: CASSVVVSGTNEQFF. Here the CDR3 DNA reads TGTGCCAGCAGCGTAGTGGTCTCCGGGACCAATGAGCAGTTCTTC. Variable domain in full (rest from reference TRBV9 and TRBJ2-1): DSGVTQTPKHLITATGQRVTLRCSPRSGDLSVYWYQQSLDQGLQFLIQYYNGEERAKGNILERFSAQQFPDLHSELNLSSLELGDSALYFCASSVVVSGTNEQFFGPGTRLTVL.

This clonotype was seen more than once but under ten times. The genes are TRBV3-1 and TRBJ2-7, with 8 bases that match TRBD1. Trimming took 3 bases from V and 5 from J; bases not matched to a gene: 9. Germline CDR1 reads LGHDT; CDR2 reads YNNKEL (reference sequence). This CDR3 spans 15 amino acids. CDR3 nucleotide sequence: TGTGCCAGCAGCCAGACCGGACAGGGAGGCAACGAGCAGTACTTC. It is translated as CASSQTGQGGNEQYF.

V gene TRBV18 combines with J gene TRBJ2-4; 13 bases align to TRBD2. The tail of the sequence fits TRBJ2-7 better, so the J call may be wrong. Germline-derived CDR1 and CDR2 are KGHSH and LQKENI. The CDR3 runs to 14 residues. The CDR3 spells CASGGLAGDHEQYF. Written as DNA, the CDR3 is TGTGCCAGCGGAGGACTAGCGGGAGATCACGAGCAGTACTTC.

The J gene is TRBJ2-5, the V gene TRBV20-1; TRBD2 aligns across 9 bases. Germline CDR1 is DFQATT and CDR2 is SNEGSKA (reference sequence). The ends lost 0 bases at V and 2 bases at J; junction bases unmatched: 4. The CDR3 is made up of 15 amino acids. The DNA of the CDR3 is TGCAGTGCTAGAGACGGGACTAGCTTTCAAGAGACCCAGTACTTC. As protein: CSARDGTSFQETQYF.

Regarding this clonotype: The DNA is left out, because the CDR3 cannot be placed on it with certainty; the CDR3 is given as TCRdb lists it. The chain joins TRBV11-2 to TRBJ2-3; the D call in the table, TRBD1, was not verified against the DNA. In germline, CDR1 is SGHAT, CDR2 FQNNGV. A total of 18 residues make up the CDR3, ends included. The CDR3 sequence is CASSWGRGASLLSRYAYF.

V is TRBV29-1 and J is TRBJ2-7; TRBD1 matches 11 bases. CDR1 and CDR2 from the germline V gene are SQVTM and ANQGSEA. The CDR3 is 13 amino acids. V lost 5 bases and J lost 7; bases outside the gene matches: 7. CDR3 coding DNA: TGCAGCGTTCGCAGGACAGGGGGCGGAGAGCAGTACTTC. Amino acid sequence: CSVRRTGGGEQYF.

This clonotype was seen only a few times. The chain joins TRBV29-1 to TRBJ1-2; 8 bases align to TRBD1. Looked up from germline, CDR1 is SQVTM and CDR2 is ANQGSEA. The CDR3 sequence is 14 residues long. The V segment lost 1 base and the J segment 5 bases; nucleotides outside the gene matches: 6. CDR3 nucleotide sequence: TGCAGCGTTGAAGCGCAGGGACAGGTATATGGCTACACCTTC. Its translation is CSVEAQGQVYGYTF.

This chain links TRBV10-3 with TRBJ2-7; D is ambiguous. This CDR3 is built from 13 residues. V dropped 11 bases and J dropped 6 bases, with 20 bases sitting between them. From germline, CDR1 is ENHRY and CDR2 SYGVKD. CDR3 loop: CAVNRANLGEQYF. CDR3 in DNA: TGTGCCGTCAATCGGGCCAACCTGGGCGAGCAGTACTTC.

V gene TRBV29-1 combines with J gene TRBJ2-5; perhaps D is TRBD1 or TRBD2 (5 bases each). Germline CDR1 SQVTM, CDR2 ANQGSEA. V dropped 3 bases and J dropped 11 bases, with 10 bases sitting between them. This CDR3 spans 10 amino acids. The CDR3 DNA sequence: TGCAGCGTTGAGGGGGATGAGCAGTACTTC. It encodes CSVEGDEQYF.

Only a few counts were recorded for this clonotype. This chain uses TRBV6-1 with TRBJ1-2, with D maybe TRBD1 (5 bases). Germline loops: CDR1 MNHNS, CDR2 SASEGT. The CDR3 contains 17 residues. Trimming shortened V by 3 bases and J by 4 bases, and 21 bases separated the two germline ends. The chain's CDR3 is CASSDRDQFSDFYGYTF. CDR3 nucleotides: TGTGCCAGCAGTGACAGGGACCAGTTCTCGGACTTCTATGGCTACACCTTC.

This clonotype was found many times. The chain carries TRBV2 and TRBJ2-1; D gene unclear. The germline V gene has CDR1 SNHLY and CDR2 FYNNEI. The V end lost 6 bases, the J end lost 3 bases, and 9 bases lay between the germline ends. CDR3 size: 13 residues. The CDR3 loop is CASSSAVYNEQFF. The CDR3 DNA sequence: TGTGCCAGCAGCTCGGCAGTCTACAATGAGCAGTTCTTC.

V and J are TRBV5-1 and TRBJ2-1, with TRBD2 identical over 10 bases. V lost 0 bases, J lost 7 bases, and 7 bases stayed unmatched. Germline loops: CDR1 SGHRS, CDR2 YFSETQ. The CDR3 is 16 amino acids. The CDR3 region is CASSLELAGIRNEQFF. CDR3 coding DNA: TGCGCCAGCAGCTTGGAACTAGCGGGAATTCGGAATGAGCAGTTCTTC.

This chain uses TRBV27 with TRBJ1-5, with 7 bases fitting TRBD1. The germline gives CDR1 MNHEY, CDR2 SMNVEV (reference sequence). CDR3 length: 14 residues. The junction had 6 bases not matched to a gene; V was cut back by 5 bases and J by 5 bases. The CDR3 is CASSAQGLDQPQHF. The CDR3 region has the DNA TGTGCCAGCAGTGCACAGGGGTTGGATCAGCCCCAGCATTTT.

This chain connects TRBV27 to TRBJ2-1; tentative D call: TRBD2 (5 bases). The CDR3 contains 17 residues. Germline CDR1 is MNHEY and CDR2 is SMNVEV (reference sequence). Trimming cost V 9 bases and J 2 bases, with 23 bases left between them. CDR3 residues: CASSHLPGVGAYNEQFF. CDR3 nucleotide sequence: TGTGCCAGTAGTCACCTCCCCGGGGTCGGAGCCTACAATGAGCAGTTCTTC.

Regarding this clonotype: At one boundary the junction diverges from the germline segment, which might be a read error. The chain is built from TRBV3-1 and TRBJ2-1, with 13 bases aligning to TRBD2. This CDR3 has 17 residues. Germline lookup yields CDR1 LGHDT and CDR2 YNNKEL (reference sequence). This chain's CDR3 is CASSQVSRLAGGNEQFF. Here the CDR3 DNA reads TGCGCCAGCAGCCAAGTTTCTCGACTAGCGGGAGGTAATGAGCAGTTCTTC.

This clonotype was counted only a few times. V gene TRBV29-1 combines with J gene TRBJ2-5; D gene ambiguous. V was shortened by 5 bases and J by 3 bases, with 10 bases between the two germline ends. The CDR3 contains 12 residues. The germline gives CDR1 SQVTM, CDR2 ANQGSEA. For the CDR3, the DNA is TGCAGCGTTACCGGGCAGGAAGAGACCCAGTACTTC. Residues: CSVTGQEETQYF.

V gene TRBV3-1 combines with J gene TRBJ1-2, with D possibly TRBD1 on 6 matching bases. The CDR3 extends over 12 amino acids. V lost 7 bases and J lost 5, with 11 bases in between. Germline assignment: CDR1 LGHDT and CDR2 YNNKEL (reference sequence). DNA for the CDR3: TGTGCCAGCACCCTACAGGGATATGGCTACACCTTC. It encodes CASTLQGYGYTF.

This chain connects TRBV6-6 to TRBJ1-4; TRBD1 might be the D (5 bases). CDR3 length: 15 amino acids. Germline assignment: CDR1 MNHNY and CDR2 SVGAGI (reference sequence). The V gene lost 8 bases and the J gene lost 7 bases, with 20 bases spanning the gap. CDR3 nucleotides: TGTGCCAGCTTTACCGGGGCGGCGTCGAGTGAAAAACTGTTTTTT. Encoded protein: CASFTGAASSEKLFF.

This clonotype has just a few counts. The CDR3 region has the DNA TGTGCAACCGCCCGGGACAGCAATGAAAAACTGTTTTTT. Encoded protein: CATARDSNEKLFF. V and J are TRBV25-1 and TRBJ1-4; TRBD1 agrees at 7 bases. The germline V gene has CDR1 MGHDK and CDR2 SYGVNS. The CDR3 runs to 13 residues.

This clonotype was seen more than once but under ten times. The chain recombines TRBV28 with TRBJ2-1, with D possibly called TRBD1 or TRBD2 (5 bases each). The germline V and J ends were trimmed by 8 bases and 13 bases, with 18 bases remaining between them. From germline, CDR1 is MDHEN and CDR2 SYDVKM. The CDR3 is 12 residues long. CDR3 DNA: TGTGCCAGCGCCCGGCCAGGGAGTTCTCAGTTCTTC. It codes for CASARPGSSQFF.